The source of this T cell receptor (beta chain) is a study of tumor and adjacent non-tumor tissue in lung cancer. A modified ARM-PCR protocol with three rounds of nested PCR amplified TCRbeta. TCRdb analysed the multiplex PCR reads with MiXCR anew, one entry per CDR3 protein. The sample shows 75,000 to 80,000 distinct CDR3 sequences, 80% to 85% of them seen only once. This clonotype was seen a few times. One end of the junction fails to match germline, which may point to a read error. The template was RNA from unsorted bulk tissue. The source is a woman aged 45-65 years with non-small cell lung cancer. The sample consisted of lung tumor tissue.

In DNA form, the CDR3 reads TGTGCCAGCAATACCGCCACGAGAACGAACACCGGGGAGTTGTTTTTT. Its translation is CASNTATRTNTGELFF. V usage is TRBV12-3 or TRBV12-4 and J usage is TRBJ2-2; D perhaps matches TRBD2 (5 bases). The CDR3 totals 16 residues.